A selection of T cell receptor beta chains follows, all from one sample in a study of cytomegalovirus exposure and HLA in healthy donors. Some clones are missing from TCRdb's copy, which holds only in-frame ones; the method was immunoSEQ multiplex PCR. The top ten hold 3% to 4.5% of the sample, which has over 150,000 clones, over 65% seen once. Sequencing used PBMCs. These receptor sequences come from a woman aged 55-75 years in good health and CMV-seropositive. CDR3s include the opening cysteine and the closing phenylalanine or tryptophan. For some rows the clone size is stated as once, few or many, or as a class when expanded; others skip it.

TRBJ2-1,NA,15,TRBV5-5,CASSLGLADYNEQFF
TRBJ2-7,NA,15,TRBV7-3,CASSLQASGAYEQYF
TRBJ1-2,NA,14,TRBV29-1,CSVKPWTGVYGYTF
TRBJ2-1,few,13,TRBV6-4,CASSTGTNNEQFF
TRBJ2-7,NA,13,TRBV9,CASSAELGYEQYF
TRBJ2-5,NA,16,TRBV5-8,CASSLGGGIVMETQYF
TRBJ1-3,NA,15,TRBV5-1,CASSFFGTAGNTIYF
TRBJ1-1,NA,16,TRBV19,CASSMDRDWMNTEAFF
TRBJ1-1,NA,12,TRBV30,CAWRGVLTEAFF
TRBJ2-1,NA,13,TRBV6-6,CASRETGSDEQFF
NA,NA,13,TRBV7-8,CASSLASLYEQYF
TRBJ2-7,NA,14,TRBV28,CASRSQGTGYEQYF
TRBJ2-2,few,14,TRBV30,CAWQLAGGAGELFF
TRBJ2-2,NA,20,TRBV30,CAWSLRAPGTGKKGTGELFF
TRBJ1-5,NA,17,TRBV9,CAASRGPGGVSNQPQHF
TRBJ1-2,NA,14,TRBV28,CASSFIDRTAGYTF
TRBJ1-2,NA,17,TRBV4-2,CASSQDPDYRGEYGYTF
TRBJ1-1,NA,15,TRBV28,CASSSQRQGHTEAFF
TRBJ2-3,NA,15,TRBV5-1,CASSPGGAGGTTQYF
TRBJ2-7,NA,15,TRBV7-8,CASSLEASGSYEQYF
TRBJ2-2,NA,15,TRBV6-1,CASSVSAGYTGELFF
TRBJ1-2,NA,11,TRBV20-1,CSCRVNYGYTF
TRBJ2-5,NA,13,TRBV29-1,CSVSGSDARAQYF
TRBJ1-1,NA,14,TRBV5-1,CASSLAGGRTEAFF
TRBJ2-2,NA,17,TRBV5-4,CASSTRTSGANTGELFF
TRBJ2-5,once,14,TRBV6-1,CASSPSGIQETQYF
TRBJ2-2,NA,13,TRBV19,CASKSTGAGELFF
TRBJ1-5,NA,16,TRBV7-8,CASSLGYRSSNQPQHF
TRBJ2-7,NA,13,TRBV7-9,CASSFDRGYEQYF
TRBJ2-3,few,15,TRBV27,CASSLWGASTDTQYF
TRBJ2-7,NA,15,TRBV6-1,CASSLLAGGSYEQYF
TRBJ2-1,NA,15,TRBV6-5,CASSSRGAGYNEQFF
TRBJ1-6,NA,14,TRBV11-2,CASSWDSGDSPLHF
TRBJ1-3,NA,16,TRBV27,CASSFQGGGSGNTIYF
TRBJ1-6,few,15,TRBV7-2,CASNRFTGGNSPLHF
TRBJ2-2,NA,15,TRBV5-1,CASSFGSGGTGELFF
TRBJ2-1,NA,15,TRBV5-4,CASSSGTSVDNEQFF
TRBJ2-1,NA,14,TRBV7-6,CASSLDRAYNEQFF
TRBJ2-2,NA,15,TRBV5-5,CASSLGSGAAGELFF
TRBJ2-7,NA,11,TRBV29-1,CSVDGPNEQYF
TRBJ2-3,NA,18,TRBV4-1,CASSQVIAGGPGTDTQYF
TRBJ1-4,NA,15,TRBV9,CASSEMGASDEKLFF
TRBJ2-5,once,13,TRBV10-1,CARTGGLGETQYF
TRBJ1-2,few,11,TRBV19,CASREGHGYTF
TRBJ1-6,once,15,TRBV5-1,CASSFLAGDNSPLHF
TRBJ2-1,NA,16,TRBV7-3,CASSLSISGIFNEQFF
TRBJ1-1,NA,14,TRBV11-2,CASSGYRENTEAFF
TRBJ1-4,NA,16,TRBV7-8,CASSSLPPSTNEKLFF
TRBJ2-3,NA,15,TRBV9,CASSVSAGGTDTQYF
TRBJ1-4,NA,14,TRBV11-2,CASRRPGGNEKLFF
TRBJ1-5,NA,16,TRBV5-1,CASSPGTGRFNQPQHF
TRBJ1-1,NA,15,TRBV2,CASSGPGGRDTEAFF
TRBJ2-7,once,16,TRBV19,CASSGWTSGREGEQYF
TRBJ2-7,NA,14,TRBV11-2,CASSLEGTNYEQYF
TRBJ2-6,NA,17,TRBV5-4,CASSLGGRSTGANVLTF
TRBJ2-7,once,15,TRBV5-1,CASSLTSDLQREQYF
TRBJ2-3,few,15,TRBV29-1,CSSLRTGSDSDTQYF